Listed below are T cell receptor beta chains from one sample, sequenced in a study of radiation and T cells in renal cell carcinoma. Produced via immunoSEQ multiplex PCR; TCRdb's table is partial and in-frame only. Among about 88,000 clones, roughly 90% were seen once, and the ten largest hold approximately 7.9%. This specimen was blood, taken from a patient whose treatment included radiotherapy and nephrectomy. These TCRs come from a man in his forties or fifties with renal cell carcinoma. The CDR3 runs from the conserved cysteine through the conserved F or W. Each record gives: V gene, clone size, D gene, J gene, CDR3 protein, CDR3 DNA. A D gene is named only where the DNA matches it firmly. Only some rows state a clone size, as once, few, many or a class for expanded clones.

TRBV7-2,.,TRBD1,TRBJ1-2,CASSLGQGVDYGYTF,TGTGCCAGCAGCCTTGGACAGGGGGTGGACTATGGCTACACCTTC
TRBV7-9,.,.,TRBJ2-7,CASSGSGMNSYEQYF,TGTGCCAGCAGCGGTAGTGGGATGAACTCCTACGAGCAGTACTTC
TRBV5-4,.,.,TRBJ2-7,CASSLGATADYEQYF,TGTGCCAGCAGCTTGGGGGCCACTGCGGACTACGAGCAGTACTTC
TRBV9,.,.,TRBJ1-4,CASSVERGYNEKLFF,TGTGCCAGCAGCGTAGAAAGGGGGTATAATGAAAAACTGTTTTTT
TRBV5-1,.,.,TRBJ2-1,CASKVGAYNEQFF,TGCGCCAGCAAGGTAGGGGCTTACAATGAGCAGTTCTTC
TRBV19,.,.,TRBJ1-5,CASSIGGPTGTGQPQHF,TGTGCCAGTAGTATAGGGGGCCCCACAGGGACGGGCCAGCCCCAGCATTTT
TRBV5-1,.,.,TRBJ2-2,CASSQQGGSRELFF,TGCGCCAGCAGTCAACAGGGAGGGTCAAGGGAGCTGTTTTTT
TRBV6-5,.,TRBD1,TRBJ2-7,CASSADRAREQYF,TGTGCCAGCAGTGCCGACAGGGCACGCGAGCAGTACTTC
TRBV18,.,.,TRBJ2-2,CASSPPNRQTGELFF,TGTGCCAGCTCACCACCGAACAGGCAGACCGGGGAGCTGTTTTTT
TRBV5-1,.,TRBD1,TRBJ2-1,CASHRDRGLTYNEQFF,TGCGCCAGCCATCGGGACAGGGGGCTCACCTACAATGAGCAGTTCTTC
TRBV5-4,.,TRBD2,TRBJ2-1,CASRPGLAGANEQFF,TGTGCCAGCAGACCTGGACTAGCCGGAGCCAATGAGCAGTTCTTC
TRBV2,.,TRBD1,TRBJ1-1,CASSTGQGGNTEAFF,TGTGCCAGCAGTACCGGACAGGGCGGGAACACTGAAGCTTTCTTT
TRBV6-6,.,.,TRBJ2-3,CASSTRTDTQYF,TGTGCCAGCAGTACTCGAACGGATACGCAGTATTTT
TRBV9,once,.,TRBJ1-4,CASSVAATNEKLFF,TGTGCCAGCAGCGTAGCCGCAACTAATGAAAAACTGTTTTTT
TRBV12-5,.,.,TRBJ2-1,CASGFIYNEQFF,TGTGCTAGTGGTTTTATCTACAATGAGCAGTTCTTC
TRBV10-2,.,.,TRBJ1-2,CASRSSGGDYGYTF,TGCGCCAGCAGATCTTCGGGGGGCGACTATGGCTACACCTTC
TRBV30,few,.,TRBJ1-1,CAWSKSTEAFF,TGTGCCTGGAGCAAATCTACTGAAGCTTTCTTT
TRBV6-1,.,.,TRBJ2-3,CASPTYTDTQYF,TGTGCCAGCCCTACATACACAGATACGCAGTATTTT
TRBV6-5,.,TRBD1,TRBJ1-3,CASRQDRGSGNTIYF,TGTGCCAGCAGGCAGGACAGGGGCTCTGGAAACACCATATATTTT
TRBV2,.,.,TRBJ1-6,CASSDFRVQNSPLHF,TGTGCCAGCAGCGACTTCCGGGTTCAAAATTCACCCCTCCACTTT
TRBV5-1,.,.,TRBJ2-1,CASSSAPNEQFF,TGCGCCAGCAGCTCCGCTCCCAATGAGCAGTTCTTC
TRBV11-2,once,.,TRBJ1-6,CASSAQQGPDNSPLHF,TGTGCCAGCAGCGCCCAACAGGGCCCGGATAATTCACCCCTCCACTTT
TRBV6-1,.,TRBD1,TRBJ2-1,CASGTGRPNEQFF,TGTGCCAGCGGGACAGGGCGCCCCAATGAGCAGTTCTTC
TRBV27,.,.,TRBJ1-4,CASSSGGWNEKLFF,TGTGCCAGCAGTTCCGGGGGTTGGAATGAAAAACTGTTTTTT
TRBV7-2,.,TRBD1,TRBJ2-7,CASSQGQGPYEQYF,TGTGCCAGCAGCCAGGGACAGGGGCCCTACGAGCAGTACTTC
TRBV6-5,.,.,TRBJ1-6,CASSYDTASPLHF,TGTGCCAGCAGTTACGACACAGCTTCACCCCTCCACTTT
TRBV6-5,.,TRBD1,TRBJ2-7,CASSYGTVDYEQYF,TGTGCCAGCAGTTACGGGACAGTAGATTACGAGCAGTACTTC
TRBV5-4,.,.,TRBJ1-4,CASSLVGNEKLFF,TGTGCCAGCAGCTTGGTAGGGAATGAAAAACTGTTTTTT
TRBV30,once,TRBD2,TRBJ2-7,CAWSGLAGGYEQYF,TGTGCCTGGAGTGGACTAGCGGGAGGCTACGAGCAGTACTTC
TRBV9,.,TRBD1,TRBJ2-3,CASSVVEQGGPDTQYF,TGTGCCAGCAGCGTAGTAGAACAGGGGGGCCCAGATACGCAGTATTTT
TRBV5-1,.,.,TRBJ2-3,CASSSNPTTDTNTDTQYF,TGCGCCAGCAGCTCTAATCCTACGACGGATACGAACACAGATACGCAGTATTTT
TRBV7-9,.,.,TRBJ2-7,CASSFTGNYEQYF,TGTGCCAGCAGCTTCACAGGGAACTACGAGCAGTACTTC
TRBV14,few,.,TRBJ1-1,CASSRTISTEAFF,TGTGCCAGCAGCCGGACAATTTCAACTGAAGCTTTCTTT
TRBV4-1,.,.,TRBJ2-6,CASSQFSGANVLTF,TGCGCCAGCAGCCAATTCTCTGGGGCCAACGTCCTGACTTTC
TRBV6-5,.,TRBD1,TRBJ2-7,CASKRGQGNSYEQYF,TGTGCCAGCAAGAGAGGACAGGGCAACTCCTACGAGCAGTACTTC
TRBV7-4,.,.,TRBJ1-4,CASSWTATNEKLFF,TGTGCCAGCAGCTGGACTGCAACTAATGAAAAACTGTTTTTT
TRBV18,.,.,TRBJ2-5,CASSPPSDQETQYF,TGTGCCAGCTCACCACCGAGCGACCAAGAGACCCAGTACTTC
TRBV21-1,.,.,TRBJ2-1,CASSALAGDYNEQFF,TGTGCCAGCAGCGCCCTAGCGGGAGACTACAATGAGCAGTTCTTC
TRBV7-9,.,TRBD1,TRBJ2-7,CASSTGTGSFEQYF,TGTGCCAGCAGCACCGGGACAGGTTCGTTCGAGCAGTACTTC
TRBV5-1,.,.,TRBJ2-2,CASSLDPGALTGELFF,TGCGCCAGCAGCTTGGATCCGGGGGCGCTGACCGGGGAGCTGTTTTTT
TRBV5-1,.,.,TRBJ2-1,CASSLQGREQFF,TGCGCCAGCAGCCTCCAGGGACGTGAGCAGTTCTTC
TRBV4-1,.,.,TRBJ2-3,CASSYSIPEVDTQYF,TGCGCCAGCAGCTATTCAATCCCAGAGGTCGATACGCAGTATTTT
TRBV11-3,.,TRBD1,TRBJ1-1,CASSLTGGTEAFF,TGTGCCAGCAGCTTAACAGGGGGCACTGAAGCTTTCTTT
TRBV15,.,TRBD1,TRBJ2-1,CATSIQGDEQFF,TGTGCCACCAGCATACAGGGGGATGAGCAGTTCTTC
TRBV2,.,.,TRBJ1-6,CASSEWQPLHF,TGTGCCAGCAGTGAGTGGCAACCCCTCCACTTT
TRBV2,few,.,TRBJ1-1,CASSGTRTEPQNTEAFF,TGTGCCAGCAGTGGTACTAGGACTGAACCCCAGAACACTGAAGCTTTCTTT
TRBV30,.,.,TRBJ1-2,CAWSRGNRQLNYGYTF,TGTGCCTGGAGTAGGGGGAACCGCCAACTTAACTATGGCTACACCTTC
TRBV7-8,few,.,TRBJ2-7,CASSWRGGLRSSYEQYF,TGTGCCAGCAGCTGGAGGGGGGGCCTCCGAAGCTCCTACGAGCAGTACTTC
TRBV5-4,.,TRBD1,TRBJ2-7,CASSSQGASYEQYF,TGTGCCAGCAGCTCGCAGGGGGCCTCCTACGAGCAGTACTTC
TRBV7-3,.,.,TRBJ1-2,CASSLSGSLSYGYTF,TGTGCCAGCAGCTTATCTGGGTCGTTATCCTATGGCTACACCTTC
TRBV2,.,TRBD1,TRBJ1-1,CASSEYAGGGEAFF,TGTGCCAGCAGTGAATATGCAGGGGGCGGTGAAGCTTTCTTT
TRBV9,many,.,TRBJ1-1,CASSVVTAGTEAFF,TGTGCCAGCAGCGTAGTAACGGCGGGGACTGAAGCTTTCTTT
TRBV6-1,.,.,TRBJ1-1,CASSEAEPYTEAFF,TGTGCCAGCAGTGAAGCGGAGCCCTACACTGAAGCTTTCTTT
TRBV19,.,TRBD1,TRBJ1-5,CASSIWGTATYSNQPQHF,TGTGCCAGTAGTATATGGGGGACAGCAACTTATAGCAATCAGCCCCAGCATTTT
TRBV11-2,.,.,TRBJ2-5,CASSLKMGQETQYF,TGTGCCAGCAGCTTAAAAATGGGCCAAGAGACCCAGTACTTC